This entry lists 30 T cell receptor beta chains sequenced from one sample in a study of T-cell reconstitution after alpha-beta-depleted transplantation in children. It was with unique molecular identifiers that the TCRbeta library was prepared. In TCRdb, the PCR reads were re-called with MiXCR into one record per CDR3 protein. The sample records approximately 520,000 distinct CDR3 sequences, around a third being singletons. Here the sequenced sample was PBMCs from the stem cell graft donor, taken from the stem cell graft. These receptors came from a human donor who donated a stem cell graft to a child with aplastic anemia.

The sample holds a few counts of this clonotype. The gene calls are TRBV29-1 and TRBJ2-3; D remains ambiguous. Trimming removed 7 bases from V and 0 bases from J, with 5 bases in between. This CDR3 has 11 amino acids. Germline CDR1 and CDR2: SQVTM and ANQGSEA. The CDR3 bases are TGCAGCGGGAGAAGCACAGATACGCAGTATTTT. Its protein is CSGRSTDTQYF.

The chain combines TRBV30 with TRBJ1-5, with 8 bases that match TRBD1. Trimming took 5 bases from V and 6 from J; bases not matched to a gene: 6. CDR1 GTSNPN and CDR2 SVGIG come from the germline V gene (reference sequence). The CDR3 sequence is 13 residues long. CDR3 sequence (DNA): TGTGCCTGGGGACAGGGACGGTCTCAGCCCCAGCATTTT. The encoded protein is CAWGQGRSQPQHF.

The chain combines TRBV12-3 or TRBV12-4 with TRBJ1-4; unclear D gene. The V end was cut by 5 bases, the J end by 6 bases, with 10 bases between. The CDR3 contains 13 residues. The CDR3 spells CASSPYVDEKLFF. CDR3 nucleotide sequence: TGTGCCAGCAGTCCTTATGTAGATGAAAAACTGTTTTTT.

The chain is built from TRBV29-1 and TRBJ1-2; D uncertain. The germline CDR1 and CDR2 sequences are SQVTM and ANQGSEA. The CDR3 totals 11 residues. V dropped 3 bases and J dropped 8 bases, with 10 bases sitting between them. The CDR3 region has the DNA TGCAGCGTTGAGGGGATTCGGGGCTACACCTTC. This translates into CSVEGIRGYTF.

This chain uses TRBV7-2 with TRBJ2-3; D is ambiguous. Looked up from germline, CDR1 is SGHTA and CDR2 is FQGNSA. With 4 bases removed from V and 4 bases from J, the gap between germline ends came to 18 bases. The CDR3 consists of 16 residues. CDR3 in amino acids: CASSYEDLVNPDTQYF. CDR3 nucleotides: TGTGCCAGCAGCTACGAGGACCTCGTAAACCCAGATACGCAGTATTTT.

The rearrangement links TRBV11-2 to TRBJ2-2; tentatively, D is TRBD2 (6 bases). The germline V and J ends were trimmed by 3 bases and 2 bases, with 22 bases remaining between them. The CDR3 spans 19 residues. CDR1 is SGHAT, CDR2 FQNNGV, per germline. CDR3 sequence (DNA): TGTGCCAGCAGCTTCTCGTGGGACGGGAGCAAAATTAACACCGGGGAGCTGTTTTTT. Translated, it gives CASSFSWDGSKINTGELFF.

The J gene is TRBJ2-5, the V gene TRBV27; D is undetermined. The CDR3 covers 13 residues. Germline CDR1 MNHEY, CDR2 SMNVEV (reference sequence). Trimming cost V 1 base and J 5 bases, with 8 bases left between them. CDR3 sequence: CASSLYGDETQYF. The CDR3 DNA reads as TGTGCCAGCAGTTTATATGGGGATGAGACCCAGTACTTC.

This clonotype was counted only a few times. V is TRBV7-6 and J is TRBJ2-1, with TRBD2 identical over 11 bases. The junction had 10 bases not matched to a gene; V was cut back by 3 bases and J by 0 bases. The length of the CDR3 is 19 residues. CDR1 and CDR2 (germline): SGHVS, FNYEAQ. The CDR3: CASSFHGTSGQSSYNEQFF. The CDR3 DNA sequence: TGTGCCAGCAGCTTCCACGGGACTAGCGGACAAAGCTCCTACAATGAGCAGTTCTTC.

V usage is TRBV20-1 and J usage is TRBJ2-7, with D perhaps given as TRBD1 or TRBD2 (5 bases each). V lost 3 bases and J 7 bases, leaving 25 bases between the germline ends. Looked up from germline, CDR1 is DFQATT and CDR2 is SNEGSKA (reference sequence). The CDR3 covers 16 residues. The CDR3 region has the DNA TGCAGTGCTAGCGGAACGGGGCGGCGGGCCTCCGTAGAGCAGTACTTC. As protein: CSASGTGRRASVEQYF.

This rearrangement joins TRBV25-1 to TRBJ1-2; D call uncertain. Germline values: CDR1 MGHDK, CDR2 SYGVNS. The V gene lost 3 bases and the J gene lost 8 bases, with 19 bases spanning the gap. This CDR3 has 15 residues. The DNA of the CDR3 is TGTGCCAGCAGTGACCAACGGGCCCTACCCGGCGGCTACACCTTC. Its protein product is CASSDQRALPGGYTF.

The rearrangement joins TRBV7-6 to TRBJ2-4; a possible D gene is TRBD2 (5 bases). The CDR3 consists of 14 residues. Per the germline V gene, CDR1 is SGHVS and CDR2 is FNYEAQ. Trimming pared 6 bases from V and 10 bases from J, leaving 19 bases between. CDR3 loop: CASSLDQTGWIQYF. In nucleotides, the CDR3 is TGTGCCAGCAGTCTCGACCAGACGGGATGGATTCAGTACTTC.

The V and J genes are TRBV28 and TRBJ2-1; 9 bases agree with TRBD1. The V gene end was trimmed by 2 bases and the J gene end by 5 bases; junction bases not matched to a gene: 4. The CDR3 contains 15 residues. Germline loops: CDR1 MDHEN, CDR2 SYDVKM. The CDR3 DNA follows: TGTGCCAGCAGTTTAGGGACAGGGATGAACAATGAGCAGTTCTTC. Translated, it gives CASSLGTGMNNEQFF.

Comments on this clonotype: A junction end diverges from the germline sequence, so it may reflect a read error. V is TRBV7-2 and J is TRBJ2-5; 9 nucleotides line up with TRBD1. This CDR3 has 14 amino acids. Germline-derived CDR1 and CDR2 are SGHTA and FQGNSA. The CDR3 DNA sequence: TGTGCCAGCAGCTGGGGACAGGGTCAAGGGACCCAGTACTTC. Amino acids: CASSWGQGQGTQYF.

This clonotype was recorded a few times. This chain connects TRBV28 to TRBJ2-7; unclear D gene. The germline V and J ends were trimmed by 6 bases and 2 bases, with 17 bases remaining between them. Germline assignment: CDR1 MDHEN and CDR2 SYDVKM. CDR3 length equals 15 residues. The CDR3 bases are TGTGCCAGCAGACTACCGTTGACGGGCCCCTACGAGCAGTACTTC. Translating it yields CASRLPLTGPYEQYF.

This sequence joins TRBV7-6 and TRBJ1-1; D uncertain. Germline-derived CDR1 and CDR2 are SGHVS and FNYEAQ. This CDR3 has 15 residues. Trimming pared 3 bases from V and 4 bases from J, leaving 15 bases between. The CDR3 sequence is CASSLSPARGTEAFF. DNA of the CDR3: TGTGCCAGCAGCTTGTCCCCTGCTCGGGGCACTGAAGCTTTCTTT.

The V and J genes are TRBV5-1 and TRBJ2-5; D may match TRBD1 or TRBD2 (5 bases each). The ends were cut back, 0 bases at V and 5 bases at J, with 14 bases in the middle. Per the germline V gene, CDR1 is SGHRS and CDR2 is YFSETQ. The CDR3 is made up of 15 amino acids. Written as DNA, the CDR3 is TGCGCCAGCAGCTTGGCTGGGGTCGAGGGGGAGACCCAGTACTTC. It translates to CASSLAGVEGETQYF.

This clonotype has just a few counts. The chain combines TRBV18 with TRBJ1-2, with D perhaps TRBD1 (5 bases). Germline assignment: CDR1 KGHSH and CDR2 LQKENI. CDR3 length equals 14 residues. V gave up 1 base and J gave up 7 bases, with 13 bases separating them. CDR3: CASSPLDTGGGYTF. In nucleotides, the CDR3 is TGTGCCAGCTCACCACTTGATACAGGTGGTGGCTACACCTTC.

This clonotype has just a few counts. The chain recombines TRBV6-2 or TRBV6-3 with TRBJ2-1; D not resolved. The CDR3 runs 12 residues. V was pared by 5 bases and J by 9 bases, with 11 bases between. Germline CDR1 and CDR2: MNHEY and SVGEGT. The CDR3 DNA reads as TGTGCCAGCAGTCCCAGCCCGAGTGAGCAGTTCTTC. This gives the protein CASSPSPSEQFF.

V gene TRBV19 combines with J gene TRBJ1-5; the D gene is possibly TRBD1 (5 bases). Per germline, CDR1 LNHDA and CDR2 SQIVND (reference sequence). The ends were cut back, 1 base at V and 0 bases at J, with 13 bases in the middle. The CDR3 has 17 residues. The CDR3 sequence is CASSIAKAGLSNQPQHF. CDR3 bases: TGTGCCAGTAGTATAGCAAAGGCGGGGCTTAGCAATCAGCCCCAGCATTTT. Looking up the rest from reference TRBV19 and TRBJ1-5 gives the full variable domain: DGGITQSPKYLFRKEGQNVTLSCEQNLNHDAMYWYRQDPGQGLRLIYYSQIVNDFQKGDIAEGYSVSREKKESFPLTVTSAQKNPTAFYLCASSIAKAGLSNQPQHFGDGTRLSIL.

The chain links TRBV6-6 to TRBJ1-3, with a weak D call TRBD1 (5 bases). Germline V gene sequence: CDR1 MNHNY, CDR2 SVGAGI (reference sequence). The CDR3 is made up of 12 amino acids. CDR3 in amino acids: CTKWGWGNTIYF. The CDR3 DNA sequence: TGTACAAAATGGGGGTGGGGAAACACCATATATTTT.

Here the CDR3 DNA reads TGTGCCAGCAGTGACTCAGGGACAGCCTCCTACAATGAGCAGTTCTTC. As protein: CASSDSGTASYNEQFF. The chain has TRBV6-4 and TRBJ2-1; 7 nucleotides agree with TRBD1. V shed 0 bases, J shed 0 bases, and the junction held 2 bases outside the gene matches. The CDR3 covers 16 residues. Germline CDR1 MRHNA, CDR2 SNTAGT.

This sequence joins TRBV6-1 and TRBJ1-1, with a weak D call TRBD1 (6 bases). V shed 2 bases and J shed 5 bases, with 12 bases lying between them. CDR1 is MNHNS, CDR2 SASEGT, per germline. The CDR3 runs 14 residues. CDR3 protein: CASSETGSRTEAFF. The CDR3 DNA sequence: TGTGCCAGCAGTGAAACAGGGTCGAGGACTGAAGCTTTCTTT.

The chain recombines TRBV12-3 or TRBV12-4 with TRBJ1-1; D possibly corresponds to TRBD1 (5 bases). The CDR3 contains 15 residues. Trimming pared 6 bases from V and 4 bases from J, leaving 18 bases between. The CDR3 bases are TGTGCCAGCAGCCCCCCCGGGGCCTTCGGCACTGAAGCTTTCTTT. Translation: CASSPPGAFGTEAFF.

J is TRBJ2-3 and V is TRBV20-1; 15 bases line up with TRBD2. CDR1 DFQATT and CDR2 SNEGSKA come from the germline V gene (reference sequence). The CDR3 contains 17 residues. The V and J ends lost 5 bases and 3 bases, in that order; junction bases with no gene match: 9. The CDR3 nucleotides read TGCAGTGCTCCCCGGACTAGCGGGAGGGCCGCGACAGATACGCAGTATTTT. As protein: CSAPRTSGRAATDTQYF.

J is TRBJ2-7 and V is TRBV6-2 or TRBV6-3, with TRBD2 matching over 11 bases. The CDR3 is 16 residues long. Germline V lookup: CDR1 MNHEY, CDR2 SVGEGT. With 5 bases clipped from V and 5 bases from J, the junction kept 11 bases outside the gene matches. This CDR3 reads CASSRPLAGGSHEQYV. The CDR3 DNA is TGTGCCAGCAGTCGCCCGCTAGCGGGAGGTTCCCACGAGCAGTACGTC.

The genes are TRBV11-3 and TRBJ2-5; 7 positions agree with TRBD2. This CDR3 region has 13 residues. V gave up 2 bases and J gave up 6 bases; unmatched junction bases: 3. Per germline, CDR1 SGHNT and CDR2 YENEEA. This chain's CDR3 is CASSLQGGKTQYF. In DNA, the CDR3 is TGTGCCAGCAGCTTACAGGGAGGGAAGACCCAGTACTTC. Full variable domain (outside the CDR3, taken from reference TRBV11-3 and TRBJ2-5): EAGVVQSPRYKIIEKKQPVAFWCNPISGHNTLYWYLQNLGQGPELLIRYENEEAVDDSQLPKDRFSAERLKGVDSTLKIQPAELGDSAVYLCASSLQGGKTQYFGPGTRLLVL.

The chain has TRBV7-2 and TRBJ2-7; no clear D gene. CDR1 and CDR2 (germline): SGHTA, FQGNSA. Trimming left V 1 base short and J 2 bases short, with 12 bases between. The CDR3 covers 15 residues. The chain's CDR3 is CASSLGVSLPYEQYF. For the CDR3, the DNA is TGTGCCAGCAGCTTAGGCGTTAGCTTACCCTACGAGCAGTACTTC.

The chain links TRBV12-3 or TRBV12-4 to TRBJ2-1; 12 bases align to TRBD2. The CDR3 spans 15 residues. V shed 6 bases and J 8 bases; nucleotides not matched to a gene: 8. This CDR3 reads CASRRTSGKGDEQFF. CDR3 sequence (DNA): TGTGCCAGCAGGAGGACTAGCGGGAAGGGCGATGAGCAGTTCTTC.

V gene TRBV20-1 combines with J gene TRBJ1-2, with 8 bases aligning to TRBD1. Germline V gives CDR1 DFQATT, CDR2 SNEGSKA (reference sequence). V shed 5 bases and J 2 bases; nucleotides not matched to a gene: 7. This CDR3 has 14 amino acids. The CDR3 spells CSARTGSVNYGYTF. DNA for the CDR3: TGCAGTGCTCGGACAGGGTCCGTAAACTATGGCTACACCTTC.

The rearrangement uses TRBV6-5 and TRBJ2-7; 9 bases align to TRBD2. The germline V gene encodes CDR1 MNHEY and CDR2 SVGAGI. With 2 bases clipped from V and 0 bases from J, the junction kept 8 bases outside the gene matches. This CDR3 contains 17 residues. In DNA, the CDR3 is TGTGCCAGCAGTTACCAGGGAAGGACTAGCGCCTCCTACGAGCAGTACTTC. Its translation: CASSYQGRTSASYEQYF.